These 20 T cell receptor beta chains share one sample of origin, sequenced in a study of T-cell memory formation after mild COVID-19. TCRdb used MiXCR to reprocess the 5' RACE reads, holding one entry per CDR3 protein. The sample has 250,000 to 350,000 distinct CDR3 sequences, around 15% seen once. Sequencing was done on a sample of PBMCs or a T cell subset sorted from them (not recorded which). Receptor source: a man aged 18 to 29 who had mild COVID-19 (a few samples of this study predate the infection). Cell type and time point are not known.

The chain couples TRBV19 to TRBJ1-2, with 8 nucleotides matching TRBD1. Unmatched junction bases numbered 6, after V lost 9 bases and J lost 3 bases. The CDR3 has 13 residues. Germline-derived CDR1 and CDR2 are LNHDA and SQIVND (reference sequence). The CDR3, as DNA: TGTGCCAGCACGACAGGGGCCGACTATGGCTACACCTTC. Translated, it gives CASTTGADYGYTF.

V usage is TRBV7-2 and J usage is TRBJ2-7; TRBD1 agrees at 7 bases. Trimming at V came to 4 bases and at J to 0 bases, leaving 3 bases not matched to a gene. CDR1 and CDR2 from the germline V gene are SGHTA and FQGNSA. The CDR3 consists of 14 residues. The CDR3 bases are TGTGCCAGCAGCTCGGACAGGCACTCCTACGAGCAGTACTTC. It yields the protein CASSSDRHSYEQYF.

CDR3 residues: CASSFGGEGEKLFF. The CDR3, as DNA: TGTGCCAGCAGTTTCGGAGGGGAAGGTGAAAAACTGTTTTTT. J is TRBJ1-4 and V is TRBV12-3 or TRBV12-4, with TRBD1 as a possible D gene (5 bases). The CDR3 contains 14 residues. Between the trimmed V and J ends, which lost 3 bases and 7 bases, there was a span of 12 bases.

The CDR3 DNA follows: TGTGCCAGCAGCCGGGGTTCTGGTGGCTACACCTTC. This encodes CASSRGSGGYTF. The V and J genes are TRBV3-1 and TRBJ1-2; no firm D call. CDR1 is LGHDT and CDR2 is YNNKEL in the germline V gene (reference sequence). This CDR3 spans 12 amino acids. Trimming removed 4 bases from V and 7 bases from J, with 10 bases in between.

The chain joins TRBV12-3 or TRBV12-4 to TRBJ1-4; the D is unclear. V lost 2 bases and J lost 6, with 10 bases in between. This CDR3 is 14 amino acids long. The CDR3 sequence: CASSLNRADEKLFF. In DNA form, the CDR3 reads TGTGCCAGCAGTTTAAATCGGGCGGATGAAAAACTGTTTTTT.

The V and J genes are TRBV9 and TRBJ1-6, with TRBD1 matching over 8 bases. After removal of 1 base from V and 10 bases from J, the junction contained 7 bases not matched to a gene. This CDR3 has 15 residues. CDR1 and CDR2 (germline): SGDLS, YYNGEE. Here the CDR3 reads CASSVSTGVVSPLHF. CDR3 nucleotides: TGTGCCAGCAGCGTATCGACAGGGGTAGTCTCACCCCTCCACTTT.

This clonotype was found a few times. The V call is TRBV28, the J call TRBJ2-3, with 9 bases matching TRBD1. The CDR3 has 15 amino acids. Per the germline V gene, CDR1 is MDHEN and CDR2 is SYDVKM. V shed 5 bases, J shed 3 bases, and the junction held 6 bases outside the gene matches. The DNA of the CDR3 is TGTGCCAGCAGTCCGGCCGGGACAGGGACAGATACGCAGTATTTT. This encodes CASSPAGTGTDTQYF.

The rearrangement links TRBV4-3 to TRBJ1-5, with D perhaps TRBD1 (6 bases). The CDR3 is 15 amino acids. Trimming shortened V by 0 bases and J by 6 bases, and 12 bases separated the two germline ends. From germline, CDR1 is LGHNA and CDR2 YSLEER. The CDR3 DNA reads TGCGCCAGCAGCCAAGATAGGGGGGCGTCTCAGCCCCAGCATTTT. As protein: CASSQDRGASQPQHF.

This clonotype came up a few times. This chain joins TRBV7-2 and TRBJ2-2; D call uncertain. The CDR3 runs 13 residues. The V and J ends lost 6 bases and 3 bases respectively, with 8 bases between them. In germline, CDR1 is SGHTA, CDR2 FQGNSA. The CDR3 loop is CASREQYTGELFF. The CDR3 region has the DNA TGTGCCAGCAGGGAACAGTACACCGGGGAGCTGTTTTTT.

This clonotype has a count of ten or more. The chain couples TRBV6-5 to TRBJ2-3; 7 bases align to TRBD2. Germline CDR1 is MNHEY and CDR2 is SVGAGI. After removal of 2 bases from V and 6 bases from J, the junction contained 14 bases not matched to a gene. The CDR3 covers 17 residues. The CDR3 sequence is CASSYGDGGGLGDTQYF. The DNA of the CDR3 is TGTGCCAGCAGTTACGGGGATGGCGGGGGTTTAGGGGATACGCAGTATTTT.

This clonotype was seen only a few times. The junction differs from germline at one of its ends, possibly a read error. This chain uses TRBV18 with TRBJ1-5; D gene ambiguous. This CDR3 has 12 amino acids. Germline assignment: CDR1 KGHSH and CDR2 LQKENI. For the CDR3, the DNA is TGTGCCAGCTCACCAAGCGAGAGCGTACCTATCTTT. Amino acid sequence: CASSPSESVPIF.

This chain uses TRBV4-3 with TRBJ1-6, with D tentatively TRBD1 (6 bases). V lost 2 bases and J lost 13, with 18 bases in between. The CDR3 spans 15 residues. Germline V lookup: CDR1 LGHNA, CDR2 YSLEER. The CDR3 DNA sequence: TGCGCCAGCAGCCAACTCGGGCAGGGGCTATCGCCCCTCCACTTT. This sequence encodes CASSQLGQGLSPLHF.

This clonotype has more than one count but fewer than ten. This chain uses TRBV12-3 or TRBV12-4 with TRBJ1-1, with D perhaps TRBD1 (6 bases). The CDR3 extends over 13 amino acids. V was cut by 6 bases and J by 8 bases, with 16 bases left in between. The CDR3 nucleotides read TGTGCCAGCAGACCCCAAGACAGGCAGGAAGCTTTCTTT. Protein sequence: CASRPQDRQEAFF.

In its sample, this clonotype was seen many times. The chain uses TRBV5-6 and TRBJ1-3, with a tentative D call TRBD1 (5 bases). Trimming shortened V by 3 bases and J by 0 bases, and 7 bases separated the two germline ends. CDR1 and CDR2 from the germline V gene are SGHDT and YYEEEE. This CDR3 spans 14 amino acids. CDR3 region: CASSSGYSGNTIYF. The CDR3 DNA reads TGTGCCAGCAGCTCAGGGTACTCTGGAAACACCATATATTTT.

The sample holds a few counts of this clonotype. The J gene is TRBJ1-1, the V gene TRBV10-3, with 7 bases fitting TRBD1. This CDR3 region has 15 residues. The J segment lost 0 bases and the V segment lost 6 bases, leaving 7 bases of the junction unmatched. Looked up from germline, CDR1 is ENHRY and CDR2 is SYGVKD. CDR3 sequence (DNA): TGTGCCATCAGGAGGACAGGAGGGATGAACACTGAAGCTTTCTTT. This codes for CAIRRTGGMNTEAFF.

This clonotype turned up a few times. This chain connects TRBV7-8 to TRBJ2-5; TRBD2 is a possible D gene (6 bases). Between the trimmed V and J ends, which lost 5 bases and 2 bases, there was a span of 15 bases. This CDR3 is built from 15 residues. Germline assignment: CDR1 SGHVS and CDR2 FQNEAQ. Here the CDR3 DNA reads TGTGCCAGCAGCCCCTCCAGGACTAATCAAGAGACCCAGTACTTC. Its translation is CASSPSRTNQETQYF.

The chain links TRBV7-8 to TRBJ2-7; no clear D. The V gene's germline CDR1 is SGHVS and CDR2 FQNEAQ. V lost 1 base to trimming and J lost 2 bases, with 9 bases between them. This CDR3 comprises 14 residues. CDR3 bases: TGTGCCAGCAGCTTAGGTGGCAGCACCTACGAGCAGTACGTC. Encoded protein: CASSLGGSTYEQYV.

This clonotype came up many times. This chain connects TRBV5-1 to TRBJ1-1; tentatively, D is TRBD1 (5 bases). CDR1 is SGHRS and CDR2 is YFSETQ in the germline V gene. Between the trimmed V and J ends, which lost 2 bases and 3 bases, there was a span of 11 bases. The CDR3 is made up of 14 amino acids. The CDR3 sequence: CASSFVGDDTEAFF. CDR3 bases: TGCGCCAGCAGCTTCGTGGGGGACGACACTGAAGCTTTCTTT. The full variable domain, completed using reference TRBV5-1 and TRBJ1-1, is KAGVTQTPRYLIKTRGQQVTLSCSPISGHRSVSWYQQTPGQGLQFLFEYFSETQRNKGNFPGRFSGRQFSNSRSEMNVSTLELGDSALYLCASSFVGDDTEAFFGQGTRLTVV.

This clonotype was counted at least ten times. The chain is built from TRBV7-9 and TRBJ2-3; D gene uncertain. Trimming left V 9 bases short and J 1 base short, with 14 bases between. The CDR3 runs to 14 residues. CDR1 and CDR2 (germline): SEHNR, FQNEAQ (reference sequence). This CDR3 reads CARQAIRGTDTQYF. The CDR3 DNA reads as TGTGCCAGGCAGGCCATCCGAGGCACAGATACGCAGTATTTT.

The chain employs TRBV11-2 and TRBJ2-3, with 16 bases lining up with TRBD2. The CDR3 sequence is 16 residues long. The germline gives CDR1 SGHAT, CDR2 FQNNGV. The V and J ends lost 4 bases and 5 bases, in that order; junction bases with no gene match: 3. CDR3: CASSWGLAGGEDTQYF. The CDR3 region has the DNA TGTGCCAGCAGCTGGGGACTAGCGGGGGGGGAAGATACGCAGTATTTT. The whole variable domain, remainder taken from reference TRBV11-2 and TRBJ2-3, is EAGVAQSPRYKIIEKRQSVAFWCNPISGHATLYWYQQILGQGPKLLIQFQNNGVVDDSQLPKDRFSAERLKGVDSTLKIQPAKLEDSAVYLCASSWGLAGGEDTQYFGPGTRLTVL.